Each of the 29 T cell receptor beta chains below was sequenced from the same sample in a study of Ad26.COV2.S vaccination and SARS-CoV-2 variants. The sample's treatment: some 20 received Ad26.COV2.S at low or high dose, single or two shots; 5 received placebo; per-sample allocation not given. Sample collection was performed on day 63 after the first vaccine or placebo injection. Clones were read by immunoSEQ multiplex PCR, and TCRdb kept only the in-frame ones, dropping some. The table shows around 450,000 clones, with less than 95% occurring only once. Sample: peripheral blood, taken in a trial of Ad26.COV2.S vaccine versus placebo. Receptors were obtained from a person aged 18-60 years who received the Ad26.COV2.S COVID-19 vaccine or a placebo.

The rearrangement joins TRBV30 to TRBJ1-2; TRBD1 agrees at 7 bases. In germline, CDR1 is GTSNPN, CDR2 SVGIG (reference sequence). Losses at the gene ends were 5 bases for V and 10 bases for J; bases not matched to a gene: 7. This CDR3 contains 11 residues. The CDR3 DNA follows: TGTGCCTGGGGACAGGAGGTCCACTACACCTTC. This encodes CAWGQEVHYTF.

This clone was detected once. This chain's CDR3 is CASSPTERDTQYF. The CDR3 DNA sequence: TGTGCCAGCAGCCCTACGGAGAGGGATACGCAGTATTTT. This sequence joins TRBV7-3 and TRBJ2-3, with no clear D. Germline V gives CDR1 SGHTA, CDR2 FQGTGA. With 5 bases removed from V and 6 bases from J, the gap between germline ends came to 12 bases. The CDR3 length is 13 residues. Looking up the rest from reference TRBV7-3 and TRBJ2-3 gives the full variable domain: GAGVSQTPSNKVTEKGKYVELRCDPISGHTALYWYRQSLGQGPEFLIYFQGTGAADDSGLPNDRFFAVRPEGSVSTLKIQRTERGDSAVYLCASSPTERDTQYFGPGTRLTVL.

The rearrangement joins TRBV7-6 to TRBJ2-5; the D gene is possibly TRBD2 (5 bases). The germline CDR1 and CDR2 sequences are SGHVS and FNYEAQ. Trimming shortened V by 4 bases and J by 10 bases, and 13 bases separated the two germline ends. The CDR3 is 12 amino acids. The CDR3 DNA is TGTGCCAGCAGCTACATCACTGAGGGCCAGTACTTC. Its translation: CASSYITEGQYF.

In its sample, this clone was seen once. The rearrangement links TRBV18 to TRBJ2-2; the D is unclear. Trimming left V 3 bases short and J 0 bases short, with 11 bases between. This CDR3 region has 16 residues. Germline CDR1 is KGHSH and CDR2 is LQKENI. The CDR3 nucleotides read TGTGCCAGCTCACCTATTTCGGCGACGAACACCGGGGAGCTGTTTTTT. Protein: CASSPISATNTGELFF.

CDR3 coding DNA: TGTGCCGGGGAGGACTTTACTAGCGGGACGAACACCGGGGAGCTGTTTTTT. Translation: CAGEDFTSGTNTGELFF. The chain recombines TRBV7-9 with TRBJ2-2; 10 positions agree with TRBD2. CDR1 SEHNR and CDR2 FQNEAQ come from the germline V gene (reference sequence). There are 17 residues in the CDR3. Trimming at V came to 11 bases and at J to 0 bases, leaving 12 bases not matched to a gene.

This rearrangement joins TRBV19 to TRBJ2-7, with 13 bases that match TRBD2. The germline gives CDR1 LNHDA, CDR2 SQIVND (reference sequence). V gave up 5 bases and J gave up 4 bases; unmatched junction bases: 5. This CDR3 is built from 15 residues. The CDR3 DNA reads as TGTGCCAGTAGTTCCAGGACTAGCGGGGGATACGAGCAGTACTTC. It yields the protein CASSSRTSGGYEQYF.

The V call is TRBV5-1, the J call TRBJ2-7; weak D call: TRBD2 (5 bases). The CDR3 contains 12 residues. The germline V gene encodes CDR1 SGHRS and CDR2 YFSETQ. Trimming removed 0 bases from V and 8 bases from J, with 9 bases in between. Here the CDR3 reads CASSLAEGKQYF. In DNA form, the CDR3 reads TGCGCCAGCAGCTTGGCCGAGGGAAAGCAGTACTTC.

V is TRBV19 and J is TRBJ2-1; D could derive from TRBD1 or TRBD2 (5 bases each). This CDR3 is 19 amino acids long. Trimming shortened V by 3 bases and J by 4 bases, and 25 bases separated the two germline ends. The germline CDR1 and CDR2 sequences are LNHDA and SQIVND (reference sequence). The CDR3 sequence: CASSISGGTNGGSYNEQFF. CDR3 nucleotides: TGTGCCAGTAGTATTTCTGGGGGAACGAATGGGGGAAGTTACAATGAGCAGTTCTTC.

The chain is built from TRBV20-1 and TRBJ1-5, with a possible D match to TRBD1 (6 bases). Germline V gives CDR1 DFQATT, CDR2 SNEGSKA (reference sequence). This CDR3 spans 17 amino acids. Deletions cut 3 bases from V and 0 bases from J, with 18 bases between. This CDR3 is CSASHQGWGASNQPQHF. The CDR3 DNA is TGCAGTGCTAGTCATCAGGGGTGGGGGGCTAGCAATCAGCCCCAGCATTTT.

This chain joins TRBV6-2 or TRBV6-3 and TRBJ2-3; TRBD2 is a possible D gene (6 bases). The CDR3 runs to 14 residues. Germline V lookup: CDR1 MNHEY, CDR2 SVGEGT. Trimming shortened V by 4 bases and J by 6 bases, and 14 bases separated the two germline ends. Written as DNA, the CDR3 is TGTGCCAGCAGTTCGGGACTGGCGAGGGATACGCAGTATTTT. Protein product: CASSSGLARDTQYF.

The V gene is TRBV11-2, the J gene TRBJ1-2; the D is unclear. Trimming left V 5 bases short and J 7 bases short, with 17 bases between. Germline CDR1 and CDR2: SGHAT and FQNNGV. This CDR3 contains 14 residues. CDR3 sequence: CASSPRTGVFGYTF. The CDR3 DNA reads as TGTGCCAGCAGCCCAAGGACGGGCGTGTTTGGCTACACCTTC. The variable domain in full, completed from reference TRBV11-2 and TRBJ1-2, reads EAGVAQSPRYKIIEKRQSVAFWCNPISGHATLYWYQQILGQGPKLLIQFQNNGVVDDSQLPKDRFSAERLKGVDSTLKIQPAKLEDSAVYLCASSPRTGVFGYTFGSGTRLTVV.

This clone was counted only a few times. The chain links TRBV4-3 to TRBJ1-2, with 9 nucleotides matching TRBD1. The CDR3 sequence is 17 residues long. Germline CDR1 and CDR2: LGHNA and YSLEER. Trimming at V came to 1 base and at J to 8 bases, leaving 14 bases not matched to a gene. CDR3 amino acids: CASSQVGGTGRRQGYTF. The CDR3 DNA follows: TGCGCCAGCAGCCAAGTGGGAGGGACAGGGAGGCGACAGGGCTACACCTTC.

Only one count was recorded for this clone. V is TRBV10-3 and J is TRBJ2-2; tentatively, D is TRBD1 (6 bases). CDR3 length: 13 residues. CDR1 ENHRY and CDR2 SYGVKD come from the germline V gene. V lost 6 bases, J lost 7 bases, and 12 bases lay in between. CDR3: CAISPGADGELFF. The CDR3, as DNA: TGTGCCATCAGCCCAGGGGCCGACGGGGAGCTGTTTTTT.

The chain couples TRBV7-9 to TRBJ1-4, with a tentative D call TRBD1 (5 bases). This CDR3 region has 17 residues. Germline-derived CDR1 and CDR2 are SEHNR and FQNEAQ (reference sequence). V was clipped by 1 base and J by 4 bases, with 16 bases between them. The chain's CDR3 is CASSLGARQGFNEKLFF. In nucleotides, the CDR3 is TGTGCCAGCAGCTTAGGGGCACGGCAGGGTTTTAATGAAAAACTGTTTTTT.

The gene calls are TRBV6-5 and TRBJ2-7; possibly TRBD2 for D (5 bases). Trimming left V 6 bases short and J 1 base short, with 7 bases between. The CDR3 length is 12 residues. Germline values: CDR1 MNHEY, CDR2 SVGAGI. Here the CDR3 DNA reads TGTGCCAGCAGCGGGGAATCCTACGAGCAGTACTTC. Translating it yields CASSGESYEQYF.

The chain couples TRBV28 to TRBJ2-5; 10 bases agree with TRBD2. The CDR3 is 19 residues long. J gave up 0 bases and V 2 bases, and 12 bases lay outside the gene matches. CDR1 is MDHEN, CDR2 SYDVKM, per germline. For the CDR3, the DNA is TGTGCCAGCAGTTTAGGTCTAGCGGGAGCCTGGGCGTACCAAGAGACCCAGTACTTC. Protein sequence: CASSLGLAGAWAYQETQYF.

This sequence joins TRBV28 and TRBJ2-6, with TRBD1 matching over 9 bases. Germline CDR1 reads MDHEN; CDR2 reads SYDVKM. The CDR3 is 16 amino acids. J was trimmed by 1 base and V by 10 bases; bases with no gene match: 8. CDR3 in DNA: TGTGCCACCGGGACAGGGAAACTATCTGGGGCCAACGTCCTGACTTTC. This codes for CATGTGKLSGANVLTF. Looking up the rest from reference TRBV28 and TRBJ2-6 gives the full variable domain: DVKVTQSSRYLVKRTGEKVFLECVQDMDHENMFWYRQDPGLGLRLIYFSYDVKMKEKGDIPEGYSVSREKKERFSLILESASTNQTSMYLCATGTGKLSGANVLTFGAGSRLTVL.

The genes are TRBV19 and TRBJ2-5; D is uncertain. The CDR3 is 15 amino acids. Trimming pared 5 bases from V and 2 bases from J, leaving 15 bases between. The V gene's germline CDR1 is LNHDA and CDR2 SQIVND (reference sequence). CDR3 sequence (DNA): TGTGCCAGTAGTCGGGCCCTACGACGGCAAGAGACCCAGTACTTC. It encodes CASSRALRRQETQYF.

This chain uses TRBV5-1 with TRBJ2-4, with 9 bases identical to TRBD1. This CDR3 contains 14 residues. Germline-derived CDR1 and CDR2 are SGHRS and YFSETQ. J lost 12 bases, V lost 3 bases, and 10 bases had no gene match. For the CDR3, the DNA is TGCGCCAGCAGCTCCAGACAGGGGGGGAACTCTCAGTACTTC. Translating gives CASSSRQGGNSQYF.

A few counts support this clone. V and J are TRBV28 and TRBJ2-3; 7 nucleotides align to TRBD1. V shed 6 bases, J shed 4 bases, and the junction held 7 bases outside the gene matches. This CDR3 has 14 amino acids. CDR1 MDHEN and CDR2 SYDVKM come from the germline V gene. The DNA of the CDR3 is TGTGCCAGCAGCCCCTACGGGACAGCAGATACGCAGTATTTT. Amino acid sequence: CASSPYGTADTQYF.

J is TRBJ2-3 and V is TRBV13, with 8 bases fitting TRBD1. The CDR3 totals 15 residues. V was clipped by 4 bases and J by 4 bases; unmatched bases: 7. Germline CDR1 reads PRHDT; CDR2 reads FYEKMQ (reference sequence). Written as DNA, the CDR3 is TGTGCCAGCAGCTCGAGACAGGGGTTGGCAGATACGCAGTATTTT. It yields the protein CASSSRQGLADTQYF. Together with reference TRBV13 and TRBJ2-3, the CDR3 gives the full variable domain: AAGVIQSPRHLIKEKRETATLKCYPIPRHDTVYWYQQGPGQDPQFLISFYEKMQSDKGSIPDRFSAQQFSDYHSELNMSSLELGDSALYFCASSSRQGLADTQYFGPGTRLTVL.

The chain joins TRBV12-3 or TRBV12-4 to TRBJ2-7; 8 nucleotides agree with TRBD2. The CDR3 consists of 13 residues. Germline trimming cut 4 bases from V and 8 bases from J; bases unmatched to any gene: 7. The CDR3 protein is CASSWTSFGKQYF. The DNA for the CDR3 is TGTGCCAGCAGTTGGACTAGCTTTGGGAAGCAGTACTTC.

This chain links TRBV7-2 with TRBJ2-3; D might be TRBD1 (6 bases). The CDR3 totals 15 residues. V lost 1 base, J lost 1 base, and 9 bases lay in between. Germline V gene sequence: CDR1 SGHTA, CDR2 FQGNSA. CDR3 sequence reads: CASSLGGHGTDTQYF. In DNA form, the CDR3 reads TGTGCCAGCAGCTTAGGGGGACACGGCACAGATACGCAGTATTTT.

The chain has TRBV11-1 and TRBJ2-2; 8 bases are a match to TRBD2. V gave up 4 bases and J gave up 4 bases; unmatched junction bases: 2. The germline gives CDR1 SGHAT, CDR2 FQDESV (reference sequence). The length of the CDR3 is 14 residues. The CDR3 is CASSSTSVTGELFF. The CDR3 nucleotides are TGTGCCAGCAGCTCGACTAGCGTCACCGGGGAGCTGTTTTTT.

The chain links TRBV12-3 or TRBV12-4 to TRBJ2-7, with D possibly matching TRBD1 (5 bases). The V end lost 3 bases, the J end lost 3 bases, and 9 bases lay between the germline ends. The CDR3 is made up of 13 amino acids. As DNA, the CDR3 is TGTGCCAGCAGTTTTCGCAGGGACTACGAGCAGTACTTC. Its protein product is CASSFRRDYEQYF.

The chain employs TRBV7-8 and TRBJ2-7; D is ambiguous. The V and J ends lost 2 bases and 4 bases respectively, with 9 bases between them. The CDR3 consists of 13 residues. In germline, CDR1 is SGHVS, CDR2 FQNEAQ. In nucleotides, the CDR3 is TGTGCCAGCAGCTTACGAGGCGCTTACGAGCAGTACTTC. Protein: CASSLRGAYEQYF.

The J gene is TRBJ1-6, the V gene TRBV7-8, with D perhaps matching TRBD1 (6 bases). CDR1 SGHVS and CDR2 FQNEAQ come from the germline V gene. V was clipped by 1 base and J by 9 bases, with 16 bases between them. This CDR3 is built from 16 residues. The DNA of the CDR3 is TGTGCCAGCAGCTTAGATGGGTCGGGGGCTCGTTCACCCCTCCACTTT. It yields the protein CASSLDGSGARSPLHF. Together with reference TRBV7-8 and TRBJ1-6, the CDR3 gives the full variable domain: GAGVSQSPRYKVAKRGQDVALRCDPISGHVSLFWYQQALGQGPEFLTYFQNEAQLDKSGLPSDRFFAERPEGSVSTLKIQRTQQEDSAVYLCASSLDGSGARSPLHFGNGTRLTVT.

This clone was seen more than once but under ten times. This sequence joins TRBV6-5 and TRBJ2-1; perhaps TRBD1 as D (6 bases). The CDR3 sequence is 15 residues long. Germline V gives CDR1 MNHEY, CDR2 SVGAGI. V shed 6 bases and J shed 6 bases, with 18 bases lying between them. Written as DNA, the CDR3 is TGTGCCAGCAGGCCCTCAGGGGTATTTTTCAATGAGCAGTTCTTC. Amino acid sequence: CASRPSGVFFNEQFF.

The chain uses TRBV5-1 and TRBJ2-7; a possible D gene is TRBD2 (5 bases). With 8 bases removed from V and 2 bases from J, the gap between germline ends came to 17 bases. Germline CDR1 is SGHRS and CDR2 is YFSETQ. The CDR3 contains 14 residues. CDR3 sequence: CASALRTPTYEQYF. CDR3 DNA: TGCGCCAGTGCCCTTAGGACTCCCACCTACGAGCAGTACTTC. The whole variable domain, remainder taken from reference TRBV5-1 and TRBJ2-7, is KAGVTQTPRYLIKTRGQQVTLSCSPISGHRSVSWYQQTPGQGLQFLFEYFSETQRNKGNFPGRFSGRQFSNSRSEMNVSTLELGDSALYLCASALRTPTYEQYFGPGTRLTVT.